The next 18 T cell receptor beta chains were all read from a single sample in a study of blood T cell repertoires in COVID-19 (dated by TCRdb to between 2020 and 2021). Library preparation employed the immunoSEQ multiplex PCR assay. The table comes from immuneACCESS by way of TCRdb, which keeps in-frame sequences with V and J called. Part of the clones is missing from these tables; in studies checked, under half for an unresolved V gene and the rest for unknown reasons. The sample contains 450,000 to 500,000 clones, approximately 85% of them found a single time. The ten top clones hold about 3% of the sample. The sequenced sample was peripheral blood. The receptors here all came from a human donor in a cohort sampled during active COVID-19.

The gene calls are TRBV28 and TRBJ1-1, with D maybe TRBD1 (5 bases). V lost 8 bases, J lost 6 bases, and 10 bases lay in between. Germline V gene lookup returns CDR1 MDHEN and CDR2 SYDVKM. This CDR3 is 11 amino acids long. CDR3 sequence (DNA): TGTGCCAGCCAGGGAGGGGCTGAAGCTTTCTTT. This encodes CASQGGAEAFF.

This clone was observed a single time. CDR3 sequence (DNA): TGTGCCAGCAGTCCCCTATCAGGACGGAGGGGGAACACTGAAGCTTTCTTT. It codes for CASSPLSGRRGNTEAFF. The gene calls are TRBV6-6 and TRBJ1-1; weak D call: TRBD1 (5 bases). Germline V gene data show CDR1 as MNHNY and CDR2 as SVGAGI (reference sequence). Trimming stripped 5 bases from V and 1 base from J, with 20 bases between. The length of the CDR3 is 17 residues.

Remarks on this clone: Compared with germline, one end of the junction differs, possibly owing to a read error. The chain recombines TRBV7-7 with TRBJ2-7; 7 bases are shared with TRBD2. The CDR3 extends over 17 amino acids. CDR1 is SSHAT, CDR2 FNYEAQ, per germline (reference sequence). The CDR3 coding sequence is TGTGCTAGCAGCTTGGCCCTGGGGGGGAAGGGTGTGGGTGACGAAAACTTC. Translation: CASSLALGGKGVGDENF. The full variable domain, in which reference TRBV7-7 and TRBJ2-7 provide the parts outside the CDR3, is GAGVSQSPRYKVTKRGQDVTLRCDPISSHATLYWYQQALGQGPEFLTYFNYEAQPDKSGLPSDRFSAERPEGSISTLTIQRTEQRDSAMYRCASSLALGGKGVGDENFGPGTRLTVT.

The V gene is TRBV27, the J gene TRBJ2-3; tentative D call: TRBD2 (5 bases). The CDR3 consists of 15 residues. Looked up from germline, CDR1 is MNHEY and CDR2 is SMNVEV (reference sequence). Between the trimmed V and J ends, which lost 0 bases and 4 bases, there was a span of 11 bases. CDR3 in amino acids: CASSLSSGIADTQYF. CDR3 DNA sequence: TGTGCCAGCAGTTTATCGAGCGGTATCGCAGATACGCAGTATTTT.

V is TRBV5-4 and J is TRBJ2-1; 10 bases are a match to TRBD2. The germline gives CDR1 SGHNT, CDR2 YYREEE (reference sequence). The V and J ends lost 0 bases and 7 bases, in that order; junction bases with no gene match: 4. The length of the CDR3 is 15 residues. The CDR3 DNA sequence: TGTGCCAGCAGCTTGGCCTTTAGCGGGAGGAATGAGCAGTTCTTC. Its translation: CASSLAFSGRNEQFF.

The CDR3 here is CASSHGQLRGNTIYF. The CDR3 nucleotides are TGTGCCAGCAGTCACGGACAGTTAAGAGGAAACACCATATATTTT. The chain carries TRBV28 and TRBJ1-3, with D perhaps matching TRBD1 (6 bases). Between the trimmed V and J ends, which lost 5 bases and 4 bases, there was a span of 15 bases. Germline V gene data show CDR1 as MDHEN and CDR2 as SYDVKM. The CDR3 runs to 15 residues.

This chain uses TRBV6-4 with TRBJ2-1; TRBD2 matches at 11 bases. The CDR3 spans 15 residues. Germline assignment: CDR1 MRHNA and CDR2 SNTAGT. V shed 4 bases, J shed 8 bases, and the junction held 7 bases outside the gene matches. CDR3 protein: CASSGSLAGVDEQFF. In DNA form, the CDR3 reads TGTGCCAGCAGTGGTTCACTAGCGGGAGTGGATGAGCAGTTCTTC.

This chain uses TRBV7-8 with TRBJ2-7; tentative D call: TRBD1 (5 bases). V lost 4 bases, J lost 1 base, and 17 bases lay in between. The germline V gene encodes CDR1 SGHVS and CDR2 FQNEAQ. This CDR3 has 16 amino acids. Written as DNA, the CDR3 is TGTGCCAGCAGCTCCCTTTTTCAGCAGGGTTCCTACGAGCAGTACTTC. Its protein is CASSSLFQQGSYEQYF. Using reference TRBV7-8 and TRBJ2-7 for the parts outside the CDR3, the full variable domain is GAGVSQSPRYKVAKRGQDVALRCDPISGHVSLFWYQQALGQGPEFLTYFQNEAQLDKSGLPSDRFFAERPEGSVSTLKIQRTQQEDSAVYLCASSSLFQQGSYEQYFGPGTRLTVT.

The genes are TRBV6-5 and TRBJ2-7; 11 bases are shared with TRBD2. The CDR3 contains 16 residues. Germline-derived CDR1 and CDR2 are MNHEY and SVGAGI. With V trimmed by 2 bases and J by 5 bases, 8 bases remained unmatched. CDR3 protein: CASSYVLAGVSDEQYF. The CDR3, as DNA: TGTGCCAGCAGTTACGTACTAGCGGGAGTCTCGGACGAGCAGTACTTC.

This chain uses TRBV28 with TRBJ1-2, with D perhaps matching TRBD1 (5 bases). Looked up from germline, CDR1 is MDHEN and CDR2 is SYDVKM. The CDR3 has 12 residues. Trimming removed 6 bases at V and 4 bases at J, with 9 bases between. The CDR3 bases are TGTGCCAGCAGGTCGGGGGGCTATGGCTACACCTTC. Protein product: CASRSGGYGYTF.

For the CDR3, the DNA is TGCGCCAGCAGCCGCCCCTCGGAGGGCGAGCAGTACTTC. Translation gives CASSRPSEGEQYF. The chain couples TRBV5-1 to TRBJ2-7, with a weak D call TRBD2 (6 bases). Germline CDR1 and CDR2: SGHRS and YFSETQ. The CDR3 length is 13 residues. Trimming removed 4 bases at V and 6 bases at J, with 14 bases between.

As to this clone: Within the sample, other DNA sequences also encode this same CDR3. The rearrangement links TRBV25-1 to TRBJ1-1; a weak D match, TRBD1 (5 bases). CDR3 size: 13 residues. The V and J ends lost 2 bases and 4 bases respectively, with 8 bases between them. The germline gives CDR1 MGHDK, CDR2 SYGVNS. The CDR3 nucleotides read TGTGCCAGCAGTGAACTCGGGGGCACTGAAGCTTTCTTT. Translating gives CASSELGGTEAFF.

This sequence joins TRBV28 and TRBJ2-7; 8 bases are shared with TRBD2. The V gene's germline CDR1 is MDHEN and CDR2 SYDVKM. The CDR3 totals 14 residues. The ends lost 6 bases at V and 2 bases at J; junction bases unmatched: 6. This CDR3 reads CASRISGEPYEQYF. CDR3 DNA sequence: TGTGCCAGCAGGATTAGCGGGGAGCCCTACGAGCAGTACTTC.

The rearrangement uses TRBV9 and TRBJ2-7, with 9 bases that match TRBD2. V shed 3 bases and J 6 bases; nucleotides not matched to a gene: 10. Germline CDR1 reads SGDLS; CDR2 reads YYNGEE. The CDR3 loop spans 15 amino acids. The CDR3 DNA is TGTGCCAGCAGCGCAGGGGCGGGAGGGCCGATCGAGCAGTACTTC. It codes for CASSAGAGGPIEQYF.

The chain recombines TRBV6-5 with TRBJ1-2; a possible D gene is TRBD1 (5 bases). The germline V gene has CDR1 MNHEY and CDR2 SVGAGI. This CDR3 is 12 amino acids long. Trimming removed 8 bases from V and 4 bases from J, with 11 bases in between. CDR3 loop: CASVGGGYGYTF. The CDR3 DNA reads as TGTGCCAGCGTCGGGGGGGGCTATGGCTACACCTTC.

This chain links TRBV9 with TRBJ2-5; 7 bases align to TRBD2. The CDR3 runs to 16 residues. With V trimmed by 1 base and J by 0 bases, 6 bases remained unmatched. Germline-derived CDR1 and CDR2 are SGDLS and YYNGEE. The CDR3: CASSVPPTSDQETQYF. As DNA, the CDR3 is TGTGCCAGCAGCGTACCTCCTACTAGCGACCAAGAGACCCAGTACTTC. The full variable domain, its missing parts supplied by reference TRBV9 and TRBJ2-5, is DSGVTQTPKHLITATGQRVTLRCSPRSGDLSVYWYQQSLDQGLQFLIQYYNGEERAKGNILERFSAQQFPDLHSELNLSSLELGDSALYFCASSVPPTSDQETQYFGPGTRLLVL.

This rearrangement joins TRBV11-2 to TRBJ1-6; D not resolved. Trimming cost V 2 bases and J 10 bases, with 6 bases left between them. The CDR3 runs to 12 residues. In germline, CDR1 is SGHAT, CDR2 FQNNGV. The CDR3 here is CASSLYRSPLHF. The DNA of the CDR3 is TGTGCCAGCAGCTTATACCGGTCACCCCTCCACTTT.

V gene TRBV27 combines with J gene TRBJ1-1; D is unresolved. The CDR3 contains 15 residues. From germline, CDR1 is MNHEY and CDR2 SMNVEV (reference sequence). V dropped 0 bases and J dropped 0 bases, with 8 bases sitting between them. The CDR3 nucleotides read TGTGCCAGCAGTTTATCGGGAGTTTTGAACACTGAAGCTTTCTTT. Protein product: CASSLSGVLNTEAFF.